This T cell receptor (beta chain) emerged from a study of T cells in Graves' hyperthyroidism and ophthalmopathy. This clonotype was seen repeatedly, ten times or more. The CDR3 regions of TCR beta were amplified from RNA transcripts. HTBI primers were the set used in a first-round RT-PCR of the TCR CDR3. TCRdb called the multiplex PCR reads again in MiXCR, with one record for every CDR3 protein. Altogether about 640,000 distinct CDR3 sequences are present, roughly 15% being singletons, with the ten largest covering 9.5% to 15%. The sequence was obtained from a woman aged 50 to 60 with Graves' ophthalmopathy. The material sequenced was blood.

In DNA, the CDR3 is TGTGCCAGCAGGCGGGACGGCCAGAACACTGAAGCTTTCTTT. Translating gives CASRRDGQNTEAFF. This chain joins TRBV12-3 or TRBV12-4 and TRBJ1-1; D is possibly TRBD1 (5 bases). V was cut by 6 bases and J by 1 base, with 12 bases left in between. This CDR3 is 14 amino acids long.